These 19 T cell receptor beta chains were sequenced from one sample in a study of blood T cells in healthy people across ages. With a J-beta primer mix and a sample-barcoded 5' primer, a second PCR ran roughly 6 to 11 cycles. Each CDR3 protein is one row after TCRdb ran MiXCR on the 5' RACE reads. The sample holds 850,000 to 1,300,000 distinct CDR3 sequences, 40% to 50% seen once. Material for sequencing was blood. These receptor sequences come from a woman aged 60-75 years in good health.

The chain recombines TRBV20-1 with TRBJ2-6; 8 nucleotides align to TRBD1. V shed 4 bases and J 2 bases; nucleotides not matched to a gene: 4. The CDR3 length is 15 residues. Germline values: CDR1 DFQATT, CDR2 SNEGSKA (reference sequence). The CDR3 DNA is TGCAGTGCTATCCAGGGGGCTGCTGGGGCCAACGTCCTGACTTTC. Its translation: CSAIQGAAGANVLTF.

The chain employs TRBV20-1 and TRBJ2-3, with 7 bases lining up with TRBD2. The CDR3 is 15 residues long. Germline V CDR1 and CDR2: DFQATT, SNEGSKA (reference sequence). Trimming removed 3 bases from V and 2 bases from J; junction bases left unmatched: 8. This chain's CDR3 is CSARWGGRDTDTQYF. The CDR3 DNA is TGCAGTGCTAGGTGGGGTGGGAGGGACACAGATACGCAGTATTTT.

This clonotype appeared a few times. The genes are TRBV12-3 or TRBV12-4 and TRBJ2-1; 15 positions match TRBD2. Losses at the gene ends were 5 bases for V and 7 bases for J; bases not matched to a gene: 3. This CDR3 has 15 residues. In DNA form, the CDR3 reads TGTGCCAGCAGTCAGGGACTAGCGGGAGGAAATGAGCAGTTCTTC. The encoded protein is CASSQGLAGGNEQFF.

This clonotype was detected a few times. This chain uses TRBV12-5 with TRBJ2-1; D remains ambiguous. The CDR3 is 13 residues long. The germline gives CDR1 LGHNT, CDR2 FRNRAP. V was pared by 5 bases and J by 7 bases, with 12 bases between. CDR3 nucleotide sequence: TGTGCTAGTGGTCCGACCAATCTGAATGAGCAGTTCTTC. It encodes CASGPTNLNEQFF. Full variable domain (outside the CDR3, taken from reference TRBV12-5 and TRBJ2-1): DARVTQTPRHKVTEMGQEVTMRCQPILGHNTVFWYRQTMMQGLELLAYFRNRAPLDDSGMPKDRFSAEMPDATLATLKIQPSEPRDSAVYFCASGPTNLNEQFFGPGTRLTVL.

The J gene is TRBJ2-7, the V gene TRBV28; 11 bases agree with TRBD2. V was pared by 10 bases and J by 3 bases, with 5 bases of the junction left unmatched. This CDR3 region has 13 residues. Germline-derived CDR1 and CDR2 are MDHEN and SYDVKM. The CDR3 loop reads CATRGLAVYEQYF. The DNA of the CDR3 is TGTGCCACCCGGGGACTAGCGGTCTACGAGCAGTACTTC.

There are a few counts of this clonotype. Here the CDR3 DNA reads TGTGCCAGCAGCCACCCTAGCGGGAGCATATACGAGCAGTACTTC. It translates to CASSHPSGSIYEQYF. The J gene is TRBJ2-7, the V gene TRBV4-2, with TRBD2 identical over 10 bases. V shed 3 bases and J 4 bases; nucleotides not matched to a gene: 6. Germline V gives CDR1 LGHNA, CDR2 YNFKEQ. The CDR3 is made up of 15 amino acids.

The rearrangement links TRBV10-2 to TRBJ2-3; TRBD2 agrees at 13 bases. CDR3 size: 14 residues. V was pared by 8 bases and J by 8 bases, with 7 bases of the junction left unmatched. Germline V gene sequence: CDR1 WSHSY, CDR2 SAAADI. CDR3 residues: CASGTSGKSGTQYF. CDR3 nucleotides: TGCGCCAGCGGGACTAGCGGGAAATCAGGTACGCAGTATTTT.

This chain uses TRBV7-2 with TRBJ1-5; no clear D gene. Trimming took off 0 bases at V and 9 bases at J, with 15 bases between the two ends. The CDR3 totals 15 residues. Germline V gives CDR1 SGHTA, CDR2 FQGNSA. The CDR3 protein is CASSLALGGHGPQHF. The DNA of the CDR3 is TGTGCCAGCAGCTTAGCGCTTGGCGGCCATGGGCCCCAGCATTTT.

This clonotype has just one count. The chain recombines TRBV10-2 with TRBJ2-5, with 8 nucleotides matching TRBD2. Germline V gene lookup returns CDR1 WSHSY and CDR2 SAAADI. Unmatched junction bases numbered 7, after V lost 2 bases and J lost 5 bases. CDR3 length: 15 amino acids. In DNA form, the CDR3 reads TGCGCCAGCAGTGAGGAGCGGGAGAATAGGGAGACCCAGTACTTC. Translated, it gives CASSEERENRETQYF.

This clonotype was observed a few times. The chain is built from TRBV27 and TRBJ1-2; possibly TRBD1 for D (5 bases). CDR1 MNHEY and CDR2 SMNVEV come from the germline V gene (reference sequence). V shed 3 bases and J shed 7 bases, with 12 bases lying between them. CDR3 size: 13 residues. This CDR3 is CASSFGRVGGYTF. In DNA, the CDR3 is TGTGCCAGCAGTTTCGGCAGGGTGGGTGGCTACACCTTC.

This clonotype appeared a few times. The chain joins TRBV6-5 to TRBJ2-7, with D uncertain. Germline CDR1 MNHEY, CDR2 SVGAGI. This CDR3 spans 16 amino acids. Trimming took 0 bases from V and 7 from J, leaving 19 bases between them. DNA for the CDR3: TGTGCCAGCAGTTACTCAGGTTTTGGTCAGGCCTGGGAGCAGTACTTC. As protein: CASSYSGFGQAWEQYF.

This clonotype was seen only a few times. The CDR3 nucleotides are TGTGCCATCAGTGAGTCGGGGGAGAGGGCTGGCTACACCTTC. This sequence encodes CAISESGERAGYTF. The chain couples TRBV10-3 to TRBJ1-2; a possible D gene is TRBD1 (5 bases). Germline lookup yields CDR1 ENHRY and CDR2 SYGVKD. The V end lost 0 bases, the J end lost 7 bases, and 12 bases lay between the germline ends. This CDR3 has 14 residues.

This clonotype showed up just a few times. V gene TRBV12-3 or TRBV12-4 combines with J gene TRBJ2-7; a possible D gene is TRBD2 (5 bases). V shed 2 bases and J shed 0 bases, with 11 bases lying between them. This CDR3 contains 15 residues. CDR3 sequence: CASSLSGKSSYEQYF. Written as DNA, the CDR3 is TGTGCCAGCAGTTTATCGGGGAAGAGCTCCTACGAGCAGTACTTC.

The chain uses TRBV6-5 and TRBJ2-7, with a weak D call TRBD1 (6 bases). The CDR3 contains 13 residues. V was cut by 0 bases and J by 6 bases, with 9 bases left in between. Germline loops: CDR1 MNHEY, CDR2 SVGAGI. The CDR3 here is CASSYSPRGEQYF. CDR3 nucleotides: TGTGCCAGCAGTTACTCCCCCAGGGGCGAGCAGTACTTC.

The rearrangement joins TRBV30 to TRBJ2-3, with D perhaps matching TRBD1 (6 bases). V was shortened by 4 bases and J by 5 bases, with 10 bases between the two germline ends. The germline CDR1 and CDR2 sequences are GTSNPN and SVGIG (reference sequence). This CDR3 comprises 12 residues. CDR3 sequence: CAWIPQGDTQYF. CDR3 sequence (DNA): TGTGCCTGGATTCCACAGGGAGATACGCAGTATTTT.

A few counts support this clonotype. CDR3 residues: CASSILAGGYYEQYF. The CDR3 nucleotides are TGTGCCAGCAGCATTCTAGCGGGAGGATACTACGAGCAGTACTTC. The chain combines TRBV4-2 with TRBJ2-4, with TRBD2 matching over 11 bases. The DNA end lines up better with TRBJ2-7; the J call may be wrong. The CDR3 spans 15 residues. Germline CDR1 and CDR2: LGHNA and YNFKEQ.

The J gene is TRBJ1-1, the V gene TRBV4-2; D is undetermined. CDR1 and CDR2 (germline): LGHNA, YNFKEQ. The CDR3 sequence is 13 residues long. V was pared by 3 bases and J by 3 bases, with 8 bases between. In nucleotides, the CDR3 is TGTGCCAGCAGCCACAGCCAGGACACTGAAGCTTTCTTT. Translated, it gives CASSHSQDTEAFF.

The V and J genes are TRBV11-1 and TRBJ2-3; maybe TRBD1 (6 bases). The CDR3 covers 16 residues. The germline V gene has CDR1 SGHAT and CDR2 FQDESV (reference sequence). V was clipped by 1 base and J by 1 base, with 12 bases between them. CDR3 in DNA: TGTGCCAGCAGCTTAGGGGGGCGACCGCGCACAGATACGCAGTATTTT. Translation gives CASSLGGRPRTDTQYF.

The gene calls are TRBV29-1 and TRBJ2-7; D is perhaps TRBD1 or TRBD2 (5 bases each). Germline-derived CDR1 and CDR2 are SQVTM and ANQGSEA. The ends were cut back, 7 bases at V and 2 bases at J, with 15 bases in the middle. This CDR3 is built from 13 residues. The CDR3 region is CSGTIQGAYEQYF. In DNA, the CDR3 is TGCAGCGGCACAATCCAGGGAGCCTACGAGCAGTACTTC.